Given below is one T cell receptor (beta chain) in context. These data are taken from a study of blood T cell repertoires in COVID-19. Study information: Spain, Italy and the United States supplied samples that represented acute and convalescent COVID-19. T cells, B-cell-depleted T cells, or PBMCs provided the cDNA or gDNA that served as material.

How the authors handled the data: Amplified reference gene primers provided the basis for estimating nucleated cell counts. Measured with immunoSEQ multiplex PCR; TCRdb has only the in-frame clones, and not every one. V and J calls and clone size are copied from that table; D and trimming were computed from the DNA. The sample contains around 60,000 clones, about 85% of which appear only once. In germline, CDR1 is SGHNT, CDR2 YYREEE (reference sequence). CDR3 length: 15 residues. Germline trimming cut 3 bases from V and 2 bases from J; bases unmatched to any gene: 5. The sample taken for sequencing was peripheral blood. The chain employs TRBV5-4 and TRBJ1-2; 9 bases fit TRBD1. The clonotype was recovered from a man between 65 and 79 years old with acute or convalescent COVID-19. The CDR3 protein is CASSSPGTGNYGYTF. As DNA, the CDR3 is TGTGCCAGCAGCTCTCCCGGGACAGGGAACTATGGCTACACCTTC.